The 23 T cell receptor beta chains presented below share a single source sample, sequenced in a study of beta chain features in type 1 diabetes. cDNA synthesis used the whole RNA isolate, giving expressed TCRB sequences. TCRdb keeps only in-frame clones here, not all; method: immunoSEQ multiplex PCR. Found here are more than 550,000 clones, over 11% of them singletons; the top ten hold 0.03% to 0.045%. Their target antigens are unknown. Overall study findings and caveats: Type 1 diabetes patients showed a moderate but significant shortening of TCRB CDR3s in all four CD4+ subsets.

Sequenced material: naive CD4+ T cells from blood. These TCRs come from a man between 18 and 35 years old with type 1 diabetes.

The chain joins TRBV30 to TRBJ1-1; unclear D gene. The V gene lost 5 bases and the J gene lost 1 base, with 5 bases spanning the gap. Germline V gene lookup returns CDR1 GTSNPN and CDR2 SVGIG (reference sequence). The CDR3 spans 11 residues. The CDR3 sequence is CAWEANTEAFF. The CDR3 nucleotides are TGTGCCTGGGAAGCGAACACTGAAGCTTTCTTT.

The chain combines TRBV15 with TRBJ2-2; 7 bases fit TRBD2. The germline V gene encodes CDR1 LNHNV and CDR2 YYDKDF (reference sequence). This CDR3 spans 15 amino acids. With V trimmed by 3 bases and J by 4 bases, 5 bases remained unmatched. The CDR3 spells CATSRVLAPTGELFF. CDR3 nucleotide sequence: TGTGCCACCAGCAGGGTACTAGCGCCCACCGGGGAGCTGTTTTTT. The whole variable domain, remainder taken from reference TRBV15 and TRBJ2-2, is DAMVIQNPRYQVTQFGKPVTLSCSQTLNHNVMYWYQQKSSQAPKLLFHYYDKDFNNEADTPDNFQSRRPNTSFCFLDIRSPGLGDTAMYLCATSRVLAPTGELFFGEGSRLTVL.

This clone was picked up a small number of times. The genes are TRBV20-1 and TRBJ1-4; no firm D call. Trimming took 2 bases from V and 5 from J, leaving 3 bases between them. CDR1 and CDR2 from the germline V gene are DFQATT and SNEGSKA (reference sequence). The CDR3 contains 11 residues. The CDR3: CSARQNEKLFF. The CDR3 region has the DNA TGCAGTGCTAGACAGAATGAAAAACTGTTTTTT.

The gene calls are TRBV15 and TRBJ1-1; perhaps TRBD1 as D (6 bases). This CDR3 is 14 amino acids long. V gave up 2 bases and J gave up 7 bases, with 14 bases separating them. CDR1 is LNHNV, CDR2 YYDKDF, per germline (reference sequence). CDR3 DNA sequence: TGTGCCACCAGCAGAAACGGACAGCTCTTTGAAGCTTTCTTT. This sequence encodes CATSRNGQLFEAFF.

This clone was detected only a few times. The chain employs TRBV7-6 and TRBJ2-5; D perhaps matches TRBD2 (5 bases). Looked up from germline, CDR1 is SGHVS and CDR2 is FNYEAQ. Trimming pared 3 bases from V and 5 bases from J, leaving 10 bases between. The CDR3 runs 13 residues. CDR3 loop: CASSLSGIETQYF. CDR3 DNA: TGTGCCAGCAGCTTGTCGGGGATTGAGACCCAGTACTTC.

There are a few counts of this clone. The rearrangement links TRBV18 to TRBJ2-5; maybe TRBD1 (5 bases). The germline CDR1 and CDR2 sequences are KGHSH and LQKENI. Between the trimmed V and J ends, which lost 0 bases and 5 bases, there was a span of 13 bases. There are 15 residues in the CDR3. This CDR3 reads CASSPPGRTGETQYF. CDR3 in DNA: TGTGCCAGCTCACCACCGGGGCGGACCGGGGAGACCCAGTACTTC.

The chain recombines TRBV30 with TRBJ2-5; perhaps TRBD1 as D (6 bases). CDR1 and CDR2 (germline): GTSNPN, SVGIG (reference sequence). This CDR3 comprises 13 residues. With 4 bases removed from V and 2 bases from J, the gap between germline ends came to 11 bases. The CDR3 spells CAWTGASQETQYF. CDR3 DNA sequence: TGTGCCTGGACAGGGGCTTCTCAAGAGACCCAGTACTTC.

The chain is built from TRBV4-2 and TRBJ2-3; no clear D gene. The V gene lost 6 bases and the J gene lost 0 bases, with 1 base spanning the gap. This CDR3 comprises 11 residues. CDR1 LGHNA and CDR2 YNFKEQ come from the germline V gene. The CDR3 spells CASRSTDTQYF. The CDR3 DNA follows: TGTGCCAGCAGGAGCACAGATACGCAGTATTTT.

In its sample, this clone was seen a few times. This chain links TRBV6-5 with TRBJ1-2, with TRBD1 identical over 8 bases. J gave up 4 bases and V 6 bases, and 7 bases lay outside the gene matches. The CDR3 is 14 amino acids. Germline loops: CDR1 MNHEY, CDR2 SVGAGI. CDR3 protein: CASRIGQGPYGYTF. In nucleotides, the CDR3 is TGTGCCAGCAGGATAGGACAGGGCCCCTATGGCTACACCTTC.

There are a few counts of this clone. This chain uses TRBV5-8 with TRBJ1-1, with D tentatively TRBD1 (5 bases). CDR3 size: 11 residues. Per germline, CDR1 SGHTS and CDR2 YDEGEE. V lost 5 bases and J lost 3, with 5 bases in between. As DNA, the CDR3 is TGTGCCAGCAGGGGGGACACTGAAGCTTTCTTT. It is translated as CASRGDTEAFF. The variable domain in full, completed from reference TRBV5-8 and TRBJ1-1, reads EAGVTQSPTHLIKTRGQQATLRCSPISGHTSVYWYQQALGLGLQFLLWYDEGEERNRGNFPPRFSGRQFPNYSSELNVNALELEDSALYLCASRGDTEAFFGQGTRLTVV.

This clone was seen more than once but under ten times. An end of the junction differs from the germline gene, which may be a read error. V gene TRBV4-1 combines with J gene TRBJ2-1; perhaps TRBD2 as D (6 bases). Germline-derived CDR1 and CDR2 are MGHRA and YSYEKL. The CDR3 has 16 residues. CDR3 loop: CASRQGVRTSGDEQFF. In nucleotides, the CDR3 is TGCGCCAGCAGACAAGGGGTCAGAACTTCGGGGGATGAGCAGTTCTTC.

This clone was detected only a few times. The CDR3 bases are TGCGCCAGCAGAAAGGACCTTTACTATGGCTACACCTTC. Its translation: CASRKDLYYGYTF. The genes are TRBV5-1 and TRBJ1-2, with unresolved D. Per the germline V gene, CDR1 is SGHRS and CDR2 is YFSETQ. V gave up 5 bases and J gave up 3 bases, with 11 bases separating them. This CDR3 comprises 13 residues.

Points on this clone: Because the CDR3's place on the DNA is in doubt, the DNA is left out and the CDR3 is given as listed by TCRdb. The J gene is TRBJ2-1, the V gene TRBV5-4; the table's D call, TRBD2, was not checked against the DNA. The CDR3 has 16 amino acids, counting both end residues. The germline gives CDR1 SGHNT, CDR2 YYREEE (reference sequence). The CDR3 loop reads CASSTSVSGGLDEQFF.

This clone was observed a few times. The CDR3 loop is CASSYLPGRQPQHF. Here the CDR3 DNA reads TGTGCCAGCAGTTACCTTCCAGGCAGACAGCCCCAGCATTTT. The rearrangement uses TRBV6-5 and TRBJ1-5; D not resolved. The CDR3 sequence is 14 residues long. The germline V gene has CDR1 MNHEY and CDR2 SVGAGI. Trimming removed 2 bases from V and 7 bases from J, with 12 bases in between.

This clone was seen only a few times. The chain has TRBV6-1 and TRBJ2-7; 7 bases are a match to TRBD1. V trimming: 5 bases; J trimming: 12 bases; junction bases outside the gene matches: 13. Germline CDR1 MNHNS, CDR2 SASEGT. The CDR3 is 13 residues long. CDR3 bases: TGTGCCAGCAGTATTTCGGGACAGCGTTGGCCGTACTTC. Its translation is CASSISGQRWPYF.

DNA for the CDR3: TGTGCCAGCTCACCGCTGGACCCGTCCTACGAGCAGTACTTC. Protein product: CASSPLDPSYEQYF. The chain links TRBV18 to TRBJ2-7; D not certain. V gave up 3 bases and J gave up 1 base, with 10 bases separating them. The CDR3 extends over 14 amino acids. Looked up from germline, CDR1 is KGHSH and CDR2 is LQKENI.

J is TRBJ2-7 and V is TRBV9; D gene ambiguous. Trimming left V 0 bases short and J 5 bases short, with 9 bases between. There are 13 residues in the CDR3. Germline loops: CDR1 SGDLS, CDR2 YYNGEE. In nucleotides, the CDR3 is TGTGCCAGCAGCGTAGCACCCCTGGACGAGCAGTACTTC. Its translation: CASSVAPLDEQYF.

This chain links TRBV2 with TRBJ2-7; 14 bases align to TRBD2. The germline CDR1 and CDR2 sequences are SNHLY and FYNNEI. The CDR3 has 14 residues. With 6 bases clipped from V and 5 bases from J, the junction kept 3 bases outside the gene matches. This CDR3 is CASRGTSGSHEQYF. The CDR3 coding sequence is TGTGCCAGCAGGGGGACTAGCGGGAGCCACGAGCAGTACTTC.

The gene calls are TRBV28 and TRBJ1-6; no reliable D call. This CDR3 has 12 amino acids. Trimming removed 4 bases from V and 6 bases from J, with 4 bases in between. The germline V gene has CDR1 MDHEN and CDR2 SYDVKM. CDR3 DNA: TGTGCCAGCAGTTCCGCTAATTCACCCCTCCACTTT. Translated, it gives CASSSANSPLHF.

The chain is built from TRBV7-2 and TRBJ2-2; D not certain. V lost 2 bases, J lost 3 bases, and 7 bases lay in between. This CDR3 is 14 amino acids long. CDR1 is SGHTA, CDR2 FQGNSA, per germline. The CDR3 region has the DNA TGTGCCAGCAGCTTACAATCCCACACCGGGGAGCTGTTTTTT. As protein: CASSLQSHTGELFF.

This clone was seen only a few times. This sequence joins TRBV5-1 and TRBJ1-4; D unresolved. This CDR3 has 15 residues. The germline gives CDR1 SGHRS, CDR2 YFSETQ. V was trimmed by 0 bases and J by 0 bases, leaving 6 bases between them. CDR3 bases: TGCGCCAGCAGCTTGGCGGTTGCAACTAATGAAAAACTGTTTTTT. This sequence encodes CASSLAVATNEKLFF.

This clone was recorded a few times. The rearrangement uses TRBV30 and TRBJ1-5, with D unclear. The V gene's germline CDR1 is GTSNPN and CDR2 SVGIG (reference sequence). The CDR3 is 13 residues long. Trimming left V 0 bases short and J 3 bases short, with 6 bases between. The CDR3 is CAWSVRFNQPQHF. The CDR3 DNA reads TGTGCCTGGAGTGTCAGGTTCAATCAGCCCCAGCATTTT.

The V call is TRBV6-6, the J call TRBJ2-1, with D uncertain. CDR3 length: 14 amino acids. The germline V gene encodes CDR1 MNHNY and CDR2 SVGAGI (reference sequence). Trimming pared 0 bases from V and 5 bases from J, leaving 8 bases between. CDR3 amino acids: CASSYSGRDNEQFF. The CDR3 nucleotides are TGTGCCAGCAGTTACTCGGGCAGAGACAATGAGCAGTTCTTC.